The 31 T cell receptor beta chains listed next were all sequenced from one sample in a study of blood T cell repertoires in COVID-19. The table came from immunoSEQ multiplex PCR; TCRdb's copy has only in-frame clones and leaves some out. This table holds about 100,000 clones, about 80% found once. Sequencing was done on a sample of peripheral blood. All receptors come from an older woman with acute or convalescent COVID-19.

CDR3 loop: CASSTRTGGNYGYTF. In nucleotides, the CDR3 is TGTGCCAGCAGTACTAGGACAGGGGGGAACTATGGCTACACCTTC. The chain combines TRBV6-5 with TRBJ1-2; 10 positions match TRBD1. The germline gives CDR1 MNHEY, CDR2 SVGAGI. Trimming at V came to 5 bases and at J to 2 bases, leaving 5 bases not matched to a gene. The CDR3 contains 15 residues.

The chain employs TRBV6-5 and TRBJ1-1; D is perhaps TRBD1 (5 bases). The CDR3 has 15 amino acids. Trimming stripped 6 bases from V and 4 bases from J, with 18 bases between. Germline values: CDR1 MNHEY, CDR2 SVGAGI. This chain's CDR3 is CASRLGGGGGTEAFF. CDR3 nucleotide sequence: TGTGCCAGCAGACTCGGGGGAGGTGGCGGCACTGAAGCTTTCTTT.

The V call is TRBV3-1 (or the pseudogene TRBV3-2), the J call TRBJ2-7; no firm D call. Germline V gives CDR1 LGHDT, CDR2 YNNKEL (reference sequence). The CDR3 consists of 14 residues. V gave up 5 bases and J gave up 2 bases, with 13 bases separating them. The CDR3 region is CASSSPGQTYEQYF. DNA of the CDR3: TGTGCCAGCAGCTCTCCTGGGCAGACCTACGAGCAGTACTTC.

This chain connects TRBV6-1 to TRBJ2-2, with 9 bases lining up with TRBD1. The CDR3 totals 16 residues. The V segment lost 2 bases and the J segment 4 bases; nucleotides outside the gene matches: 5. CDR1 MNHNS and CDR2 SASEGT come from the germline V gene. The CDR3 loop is CASSERGTGSTGELFF. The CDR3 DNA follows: TGTGCCAGCAGTGAAAGGGGGACAGGGTCCACCGGGGAGCTGTTTTTT.

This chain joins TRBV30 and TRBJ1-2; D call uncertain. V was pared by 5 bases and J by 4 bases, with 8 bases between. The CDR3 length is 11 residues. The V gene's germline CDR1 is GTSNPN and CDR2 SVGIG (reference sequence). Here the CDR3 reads CAWSGIYGYTF. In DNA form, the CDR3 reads TGTGCCTGGTCAGGAATCTATGGCTACACCTTC. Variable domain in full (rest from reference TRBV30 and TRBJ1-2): SQTIHQWPATLVQPVGSPLSLECTVEGTSNPNLYWYRQAAGRGLQLLFYSVGIGQISSEVPQNLSASRPQDRQFILSSKKLLLSDSGFYLCAWSGIYGYTFGSGTRLTVV.

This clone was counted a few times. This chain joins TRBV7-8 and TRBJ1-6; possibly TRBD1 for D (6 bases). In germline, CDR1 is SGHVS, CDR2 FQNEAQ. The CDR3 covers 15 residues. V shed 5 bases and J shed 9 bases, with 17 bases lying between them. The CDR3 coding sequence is TGTGCCAGCAGCAGGACAGCGGAGAGTATTTCACCCCTCCACTTT. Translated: CASSRTAESISPLHF. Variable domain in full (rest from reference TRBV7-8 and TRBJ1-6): GAGVSQSPRYKVAKRGQDVALRCDPISGHVSLFWYQQALGQGPEFLTYFQNEAQLDKSGLPSDRFFAERPEGSVSTLKIQRTQQEDSAVYLCASSRTAESISPLHFGNGTRLTVT.

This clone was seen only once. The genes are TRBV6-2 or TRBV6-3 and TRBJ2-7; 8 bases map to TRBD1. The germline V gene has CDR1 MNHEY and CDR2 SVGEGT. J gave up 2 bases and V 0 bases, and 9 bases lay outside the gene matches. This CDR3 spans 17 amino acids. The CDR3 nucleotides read TGTGCCAGCAGTTACTCCGTGGGCAGGGGGCCTACCTACGAGCAGTACGTC. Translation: CASSYSVGRGPTYEQYV.

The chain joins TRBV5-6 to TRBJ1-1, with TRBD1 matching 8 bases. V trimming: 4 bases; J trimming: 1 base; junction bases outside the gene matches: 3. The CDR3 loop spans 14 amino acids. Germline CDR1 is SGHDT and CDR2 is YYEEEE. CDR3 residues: CASSKGTGNTEAFF. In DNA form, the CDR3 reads TGTGCCAGCAGCAAGGGGACAGGGAACACTGAAGCTTTCTTT.

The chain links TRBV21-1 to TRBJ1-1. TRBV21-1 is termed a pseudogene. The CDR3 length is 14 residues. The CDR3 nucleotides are TGTGCCAGTCTCCCCGGCGGCAGTTTAGTGAGAACTTTCTTT. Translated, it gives CASLPGGSLVRTFF.

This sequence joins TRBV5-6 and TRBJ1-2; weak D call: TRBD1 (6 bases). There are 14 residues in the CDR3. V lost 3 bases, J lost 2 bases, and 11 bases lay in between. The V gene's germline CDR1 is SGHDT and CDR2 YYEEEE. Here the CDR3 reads CASSSVGANYGYTF. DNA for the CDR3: TGTGCCAGCAGCTCCGTGGGGGCCAACTATGGCTACACCTTC.

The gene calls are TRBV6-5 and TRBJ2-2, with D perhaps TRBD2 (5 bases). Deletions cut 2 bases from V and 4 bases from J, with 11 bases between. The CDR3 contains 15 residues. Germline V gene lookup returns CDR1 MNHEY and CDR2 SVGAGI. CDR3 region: CASSYRGAGTGELFF. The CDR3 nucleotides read TGTGCCAGCAGTTACCGGGGTGCGGGCACCGGGGAGCTGTTTTTT.

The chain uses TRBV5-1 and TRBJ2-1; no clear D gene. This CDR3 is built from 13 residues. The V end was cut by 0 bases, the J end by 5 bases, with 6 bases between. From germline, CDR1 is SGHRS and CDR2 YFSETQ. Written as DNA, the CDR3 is TGCGCCAGCAGCTTGGGTGGAGACAATGAGCAGTTCTTC. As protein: CASSLGGDNEQFF.

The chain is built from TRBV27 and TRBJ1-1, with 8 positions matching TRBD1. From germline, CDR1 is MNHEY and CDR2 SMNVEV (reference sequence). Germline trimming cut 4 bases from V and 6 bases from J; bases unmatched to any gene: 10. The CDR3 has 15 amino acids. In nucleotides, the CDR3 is TGTGCCAGCAGTTCGACAGGGGCCGGATACCCTGAAGCTTTCTTT. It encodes CASSSTGAGYPEAFF.

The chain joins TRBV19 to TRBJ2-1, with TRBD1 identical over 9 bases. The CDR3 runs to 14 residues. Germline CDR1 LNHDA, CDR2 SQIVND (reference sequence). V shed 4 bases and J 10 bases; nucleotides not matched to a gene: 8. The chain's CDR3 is CASSTSQGASEQFF. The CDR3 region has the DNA TGTGCCAGTAGTACGTCACAGGGGGCAAGCGAGCAGTTCTTC.

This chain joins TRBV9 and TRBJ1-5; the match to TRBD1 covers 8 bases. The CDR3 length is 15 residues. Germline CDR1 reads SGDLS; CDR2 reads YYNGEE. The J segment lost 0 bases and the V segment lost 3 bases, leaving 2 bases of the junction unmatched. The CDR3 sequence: CASSETGDSNQPQHF. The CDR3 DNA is TGTGCCAGCAGCGAGACAGGGGATAGCAATCAGCCCCAGCATTTT.

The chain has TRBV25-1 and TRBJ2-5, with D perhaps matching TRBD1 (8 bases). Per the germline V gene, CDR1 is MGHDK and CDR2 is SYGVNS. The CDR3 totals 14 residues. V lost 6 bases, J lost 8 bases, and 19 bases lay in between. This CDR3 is CASSDPGQGLTQYF. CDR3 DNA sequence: TGTGCCAGCAGCGACCCCGGACAGGGACTAACCCAGTACTTC.

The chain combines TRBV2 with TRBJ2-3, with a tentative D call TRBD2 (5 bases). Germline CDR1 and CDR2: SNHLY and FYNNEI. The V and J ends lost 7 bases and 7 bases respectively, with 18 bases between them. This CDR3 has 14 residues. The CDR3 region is CASTRSEGLYTQYF. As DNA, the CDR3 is TGTGCCAGCACGCGCAGTGAGGGTTTATATACGCAGTATTTT.

CDR3 DNA sequence: TGTGCCAGCAGCTTGGGGGGGGACAGGGCAGAGACCCAGTACTTC. It yields the protein CASSLGGDRAETQYF. J is TRBJ2-5 and V is TRBV5-5, with 9 bases identical to TRBD1. Germline CDR1 reads SGHKS; CDR2 reads YYEKEE (reference sequence). The length of the CDR3 is 15 residues. V lost 0 bases and J lost 4; bases outside the gene matches: 4.

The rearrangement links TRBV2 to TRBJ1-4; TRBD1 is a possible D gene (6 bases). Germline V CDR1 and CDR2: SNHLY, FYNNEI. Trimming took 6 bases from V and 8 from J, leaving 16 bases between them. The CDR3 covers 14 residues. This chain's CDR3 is CASRRGGESEKLFF. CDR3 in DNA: TGTGCCAGCAGGAGAGGGGGGGAAAGCGAAAAACTGTTTTTT.

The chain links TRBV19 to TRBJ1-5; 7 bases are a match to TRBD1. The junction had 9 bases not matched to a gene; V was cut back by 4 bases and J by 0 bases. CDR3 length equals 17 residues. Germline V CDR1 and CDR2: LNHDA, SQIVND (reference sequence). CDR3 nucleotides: TGTGCCAGTAGTACGACCGGGACAGCTTTTAGCAATCAGCCCCAGCATTTT. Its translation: CASSTTGTAFSNQPQHF.

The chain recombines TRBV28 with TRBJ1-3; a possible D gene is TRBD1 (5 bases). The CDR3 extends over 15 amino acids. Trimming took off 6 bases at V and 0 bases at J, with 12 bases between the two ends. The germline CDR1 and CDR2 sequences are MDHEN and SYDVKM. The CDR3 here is CASRTGPASGNTIYF. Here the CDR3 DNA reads TGTGCCAGCAGAACAGGTCCAGCCTCTGGAAACACCATATATTTT.

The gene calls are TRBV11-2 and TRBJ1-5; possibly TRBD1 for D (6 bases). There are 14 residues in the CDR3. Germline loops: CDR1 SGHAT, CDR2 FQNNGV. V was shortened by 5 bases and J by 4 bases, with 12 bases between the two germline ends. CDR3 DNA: TGTGCCAGCAGCCCCGGACAGATGAATCAGCCCCAGCATTTT. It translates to CASSPGQMNQPQHF.

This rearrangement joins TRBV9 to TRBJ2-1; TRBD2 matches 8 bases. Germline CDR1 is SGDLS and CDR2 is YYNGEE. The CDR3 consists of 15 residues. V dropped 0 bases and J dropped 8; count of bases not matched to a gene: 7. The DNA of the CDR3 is TGTGCCAGCAGCGTAGCGGCGGGGGGCTTCGATGAGCAGTTCTTC. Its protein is CASSVAAGGFDEQFF.

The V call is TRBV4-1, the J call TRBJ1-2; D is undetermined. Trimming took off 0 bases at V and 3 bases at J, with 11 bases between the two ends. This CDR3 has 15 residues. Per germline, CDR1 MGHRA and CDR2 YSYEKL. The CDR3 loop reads CASSQDTASYYGYTF. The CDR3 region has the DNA TGCGCCAGCAGCCAAGATACAGCTTCTTACTATGGCTACACCTTC.

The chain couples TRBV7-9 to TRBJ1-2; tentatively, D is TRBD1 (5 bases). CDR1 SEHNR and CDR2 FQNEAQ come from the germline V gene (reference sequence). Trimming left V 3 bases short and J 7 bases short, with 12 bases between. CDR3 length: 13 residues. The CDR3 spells CASSFPSGPGYTF. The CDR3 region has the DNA TGTGCCAGCAGCTTCCCCTCAGGGCCTGGCTACACCTTC.

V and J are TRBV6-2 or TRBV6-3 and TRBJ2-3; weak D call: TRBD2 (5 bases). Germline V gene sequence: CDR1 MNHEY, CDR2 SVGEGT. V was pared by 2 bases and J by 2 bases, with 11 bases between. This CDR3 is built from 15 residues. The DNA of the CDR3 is TGTGCCAGCAGTTACCTAGGACTCAACACAGATACGCAGTATTTT. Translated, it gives CASSYLGLNTDTQYF.

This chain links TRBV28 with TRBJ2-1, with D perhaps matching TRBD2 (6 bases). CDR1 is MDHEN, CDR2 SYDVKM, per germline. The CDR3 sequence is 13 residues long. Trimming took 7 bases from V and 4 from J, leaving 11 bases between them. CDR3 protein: CASTPGVYNEQFF. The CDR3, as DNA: TGTGCCAGCACCCCGGGGGTTTACAATGAGCAGTTCTTC.

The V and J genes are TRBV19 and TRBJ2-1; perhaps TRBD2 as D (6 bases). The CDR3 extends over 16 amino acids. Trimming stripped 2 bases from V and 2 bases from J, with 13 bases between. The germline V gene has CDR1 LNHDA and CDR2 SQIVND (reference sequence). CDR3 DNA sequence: TGTGCCAGTAGTATAAGCTCCCAGCGGGCCTACAATGAGCAGTTCTTC. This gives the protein CASSISSQRAYNEQFF.

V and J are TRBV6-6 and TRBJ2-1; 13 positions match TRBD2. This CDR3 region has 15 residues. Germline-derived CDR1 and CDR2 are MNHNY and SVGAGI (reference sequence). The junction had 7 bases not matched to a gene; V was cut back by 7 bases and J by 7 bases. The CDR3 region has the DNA TGTGCCAGCACCCTTACTAGCGGGGGGGTTAATGAGCAGTTCTTC. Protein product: CASTLTSGGVNEQFF.

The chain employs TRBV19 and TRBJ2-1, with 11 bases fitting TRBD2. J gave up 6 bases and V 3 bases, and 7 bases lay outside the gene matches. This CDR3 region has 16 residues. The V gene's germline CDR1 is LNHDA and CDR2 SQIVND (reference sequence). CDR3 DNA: TGTGCCAGTAGTATGAGGACTAGCGGGCCCTCCAATGAGCAGTTCTTC. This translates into CASSMRTSGPSNEQFF.

CDR3 bases: TGCAGCGTTGAACAGGGAAAACTGTTTTTT. It encodes CSVEQGKLFF. The V and J genes are TRBV29-1 and TRBJ1-4, with D tentatively TRBD1 (5 bases). V lost 2 bases, J lost 10 bases, and 5 bases lay in between. Germline CDR1 is SQVTM and CDR2 is ANQGSEA. The CDR3 covers 10 residues. The complete variable domain, with remaining parts taken from reference TRBV29-1 and TRBJ1-4, reads SAVISQKPSRDICQRGTSLTIQCQVDSQVTMMFWYRQQPGQSLTLIATANQGSEATYESGFVIDKFPISRPNLTFSTLTVSNMSPEDSSIYLCSVEQGKLFFGSGTQLSVL.